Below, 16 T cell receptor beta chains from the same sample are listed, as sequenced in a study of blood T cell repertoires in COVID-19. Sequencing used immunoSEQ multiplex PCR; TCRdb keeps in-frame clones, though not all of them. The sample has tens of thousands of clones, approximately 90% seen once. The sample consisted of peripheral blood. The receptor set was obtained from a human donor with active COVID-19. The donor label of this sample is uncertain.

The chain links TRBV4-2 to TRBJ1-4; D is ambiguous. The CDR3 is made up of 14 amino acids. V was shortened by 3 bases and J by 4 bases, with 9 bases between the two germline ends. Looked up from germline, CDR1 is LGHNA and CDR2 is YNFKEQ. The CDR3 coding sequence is TGTGCCAGCAGCCAGGCCTCGGGTAATGAAAAACTGTTTTTT. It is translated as CASSQASGNEKLFF.

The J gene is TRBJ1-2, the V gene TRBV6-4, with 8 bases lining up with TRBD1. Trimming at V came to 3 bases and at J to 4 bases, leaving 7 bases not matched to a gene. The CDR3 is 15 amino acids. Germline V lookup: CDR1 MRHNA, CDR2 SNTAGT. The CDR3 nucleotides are TGTGCCAGCAGTGATGGGGCAGGGGGCGGCTATGGCTACACCTTC. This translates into CASSDGAGGGYGYTF.

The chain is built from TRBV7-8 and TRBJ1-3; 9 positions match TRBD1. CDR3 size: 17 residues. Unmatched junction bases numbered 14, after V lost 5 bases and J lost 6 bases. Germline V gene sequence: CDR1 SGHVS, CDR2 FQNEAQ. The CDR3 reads CASSLSPGQGLENTIYF. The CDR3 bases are TGTGCCAGCAGCCTGAGCCCGGGACAGGGTTTAGAAAACACCATATATTTT. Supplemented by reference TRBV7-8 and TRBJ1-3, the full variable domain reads GAGVSQSPRYKVAKRGQDVALRCDPISGHVSLFWYQQALGQGPEFLTYFQNEAQLDKSGLPSDRFFAERPEGSVSTLKIQRTQQEDSAVYLCASSLSPGQGLENTIYFGEGSWLTVV.

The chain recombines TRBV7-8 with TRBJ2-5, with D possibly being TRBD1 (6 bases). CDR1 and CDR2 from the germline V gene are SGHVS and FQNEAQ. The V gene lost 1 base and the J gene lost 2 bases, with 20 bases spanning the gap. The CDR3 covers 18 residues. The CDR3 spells CASSLVGETGTRQETQYF. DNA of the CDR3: TGTGCCAGCAGCTTAGTGGGGGAGACGGGGACACGGCAAGAGACCCAGTACTTC.

CDR3 amino acids: CASSSTGGIWGYTF. CDR3 DNA sequence: TGTGCCAGCAGTTCGACAGGGGGCATTTGGGGCTACACCTTC. The V call is TRBV28, the J call TRBJ1-2, with 10 bases lining up with TRBD1. V trimming: 4 bases; J trimming: 8 bases; junction bases outside the gene matches: 7. The CDR3 is made up of 14 amino acids. The germline gives CDR1 MDHEN, CDR2 SYDVKM.

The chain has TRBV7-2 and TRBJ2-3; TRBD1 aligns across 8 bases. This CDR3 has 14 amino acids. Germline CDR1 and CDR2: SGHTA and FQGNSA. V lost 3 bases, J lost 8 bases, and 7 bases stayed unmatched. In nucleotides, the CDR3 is TGTGCCAGCAGCTTCGACAGGGGTTGGCCTACGCAGTATTTT. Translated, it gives CASSFDRGWPTQYF.

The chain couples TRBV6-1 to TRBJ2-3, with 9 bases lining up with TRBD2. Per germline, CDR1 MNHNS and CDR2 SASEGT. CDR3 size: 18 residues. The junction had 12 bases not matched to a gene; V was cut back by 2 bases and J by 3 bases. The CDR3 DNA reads TGTGCCAGCAGTGAAAGGGCGGGGGGGTCCGCAGGAACAGATACGCAGTATTTT. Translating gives CASSERAGGSAGTDTQYF.

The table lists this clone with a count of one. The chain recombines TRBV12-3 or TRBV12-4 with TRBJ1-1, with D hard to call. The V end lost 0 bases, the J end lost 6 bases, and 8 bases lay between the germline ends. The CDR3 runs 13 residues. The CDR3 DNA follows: TGTGCCAGCAGTTTAGCGCAAGCGGCTGAAGCTTTCTTT. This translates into CASSLAQAAEAFF.

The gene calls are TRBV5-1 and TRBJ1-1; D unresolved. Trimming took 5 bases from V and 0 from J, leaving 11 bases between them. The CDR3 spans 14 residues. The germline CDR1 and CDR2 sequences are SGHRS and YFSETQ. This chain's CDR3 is CASSSEVVNTEAFF. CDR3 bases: TGCGCCAGCAGTTCTGAGGTAGTGAACACTGAAGCTTTCTTT.

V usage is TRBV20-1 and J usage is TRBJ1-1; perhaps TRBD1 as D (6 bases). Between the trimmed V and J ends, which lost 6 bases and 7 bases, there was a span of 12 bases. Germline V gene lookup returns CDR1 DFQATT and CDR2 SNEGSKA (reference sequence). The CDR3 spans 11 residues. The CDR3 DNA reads TGCAGTGCCCTAGGGGGATATGAAGCTTTCTTT. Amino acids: CSALGGYEAFF.

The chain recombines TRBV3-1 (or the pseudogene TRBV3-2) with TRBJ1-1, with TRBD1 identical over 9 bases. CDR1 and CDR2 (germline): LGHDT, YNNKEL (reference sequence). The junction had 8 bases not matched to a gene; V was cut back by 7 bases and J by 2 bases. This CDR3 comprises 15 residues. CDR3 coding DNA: TGTGCCAGCACCCACTCGGGACAGGGTAACACTGAAGCTTTCTTT. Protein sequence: CASTHSGQGNTEAFF.

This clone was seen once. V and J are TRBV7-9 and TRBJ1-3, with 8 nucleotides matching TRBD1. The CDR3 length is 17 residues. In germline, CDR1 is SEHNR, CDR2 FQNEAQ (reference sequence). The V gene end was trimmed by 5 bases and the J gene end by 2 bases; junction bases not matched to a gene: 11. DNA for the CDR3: TGTGCCAGCAGCGTCGGTAGGCGGGACAGGCCTGGAAACACCATATATTTT. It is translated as CASSVGRRDRPGNTIYF. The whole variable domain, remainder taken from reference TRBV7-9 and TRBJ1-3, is DTGVSQNPRHKITKRGQNVTFRCDPISEHNRLYWYRQTLGQGPEFLTYFQNEAQLEKSRLLSDRFSAERPKGSFSTLEIQRTEQGDSAMYLCASSVGRRDRPGNTIYFGEGSWLTVV.

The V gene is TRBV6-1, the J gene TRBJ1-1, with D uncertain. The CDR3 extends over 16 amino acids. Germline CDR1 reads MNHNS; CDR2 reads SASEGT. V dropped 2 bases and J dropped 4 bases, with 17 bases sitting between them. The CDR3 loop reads CASSEWSIQDATEAFF. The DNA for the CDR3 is TGTGCCAGCAGTGAATGGTCTATCCAGGATGCCACTGAAGCTTTCTTT.

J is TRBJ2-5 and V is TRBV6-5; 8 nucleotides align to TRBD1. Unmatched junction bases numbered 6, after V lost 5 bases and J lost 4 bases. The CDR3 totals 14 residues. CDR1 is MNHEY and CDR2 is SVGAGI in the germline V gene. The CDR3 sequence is CASSTTGEGETQYF. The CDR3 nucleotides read TGTGCCAGCAGTACGACAGGGGAAGGAGAGACCCAGTACTTC.

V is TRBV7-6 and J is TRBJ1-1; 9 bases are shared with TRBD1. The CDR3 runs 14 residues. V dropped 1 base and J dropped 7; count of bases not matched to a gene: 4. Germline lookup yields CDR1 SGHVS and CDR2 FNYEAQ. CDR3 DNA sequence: TGTGCCAGCAGCTTAGATGGACAGGGGATTGAAGCTTTCTTT. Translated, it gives CASSLDGQGIEAFF. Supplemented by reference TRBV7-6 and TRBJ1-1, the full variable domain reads GAGVSQSPRYKVTKRGQDVALRCDPISGHVSLYWYRQALGQGPEFLTYFNYEAQQDKSGLPNDRFSAERPEGSISTLTIQRTEQRDSAMYRCASSLDGQGIEAFFGQGTRLTVV.

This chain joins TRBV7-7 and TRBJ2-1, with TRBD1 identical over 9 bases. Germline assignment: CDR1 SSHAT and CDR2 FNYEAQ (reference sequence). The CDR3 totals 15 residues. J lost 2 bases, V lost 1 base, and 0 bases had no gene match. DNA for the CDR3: TGTGCCAGCAGCTTAGGACAGGGGGCCTACAATGAGCAGTTCTTC. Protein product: CASSLGQGAYNEQFF.